This TCR beta chain came from a study of T-cell memory formation after mild COVID-19. Whole-study results and caveats: The SARS-CoV-2 specificity of second-wave clones reaching peak at day 37 remained unverified.

One entry per CDR3 protein results from TCRdb running MiXCR on the 5' RACE reads. The sample carries some 280,000 distinct CDR3 sequences, around 15% recorded once. This CDR3 contains 15 residues. V lost 6 bases, J lost 4 bases, and 4 bases stayed unmatched. CDR1 and CDR2 (germline): MNHEY, SVGEGT. This clonotype was detected many times. Its antigen is as yet unknown. The chain links TRBV6-2 or TRBV6-3 to TRBJ2-7; the match to TRBD2 covers 15 bases. The material sequenced was PBMCs or a T cell subset sorted from them (not recorded which). The origin of this receptor is a man between 18 and 29 years old who had mild COVID-19 (a few samples of this study predate the infection). Cell type and time point are not known. This CDR3 is CASRIGTSGGYEQYF. CDR3 DNA: TGTGCCAGCAGGATCGGGACTAGCGGGGGGTACGAGCAGTACTTC.